The rows below give T cell receptor beta chains drawn from one sample of a study of PD-1 blockade in mismatch repair-deficient tumors. Assay: immunoSEQ multiplex PCR; the TCRdb copy retains only in-frame clones and omits some. The sample carries about 22,000 clones, approximately 84% recorded once. The material sequenced was peripheral blood, taken 2 weeks after starting pembrolizumab. All receptors derive from an adult with mismatch repair-deficient cancer. Both conserved end residues are part of each CDR3. D genes are given only for firm matches. Clone size is given for some rows only: seen once, a few or many times, or a class if the clone is expanded.

D	V	J	size	DNA	CDR3
TRBD1	TRBV6-1	TRBJ1-2	NA	TGTGCCAGCAGTGGACAGGGGACCTATGGCTACACCTTC	CASSGQGTYGYTF
NA	TRBV29-1	TRBJ1-1	NA	TGCAGCGTTGCGGGGCAGGGACATACTGAAGCTTTCTTT	CSVAGQGHTEAFF
NA	TRBV6-1	TRBJ1-2	NA	TGTGCCAGCACGACAGGTCGAAACTATGGCTACACCTTC	CASTTGRNYGYTF
NA	TRBV4-3	TRBJ2-2	once	TGCGCCAGCAGCCAAGATTGGGGGCCTAGCGCAGACGGTAGCGGGGAGCTGTTTTTT	CASSQDWGPSADGSGELFF
TRBD1	TRBV18	TRBJ2-2	NA	TGTGCCAGCTCAGGACAGGCGAACACCGGGGAGCTGTTTTTT	CASSGQANTGELFF
TRBD2	TRBV27	TRBJ2-5	NA	TGTGCCAGCAGTCTAGGGCTAGCGGGAAGACCCTTACAAGAGACCCAGTACTTC	CASSLGLAGRPLQETQYF
TRBD2	TRBV5-6	TRBJ2-3	once	TGTGCCAGCAGCCAACTCATGACTAGCGGAGGGGAGGGAGATACGCAGTATTTT	CASSQLMTSGGEGDTQYF
NA	TRBV7-9	TRBJ2-1	NA	TGTGCCAGCAGCTTAGGTCATGGCAGCTCCTACAATGAGCAGTTCTTC	CASSLGHGSSYNEQFF
TRBD2	TRBV5-8	TRBJ2-5	NA	TGTGCCAGCAGCTTGGTGGGACTAGCGGGACAAGAGACCCAGTACTTC	CASSLVGLAGQETQYF
NA	TRBV7-7	TRBJ1-5	NA	TGTGCTAGCAGCTTAATCCGGGGAGTTAGTAATCAGCCCCAGCATTTT	CASSLIRGVSNQPQHF
NA	TRBV27	TRBJ1-5	NA	TGTGCCAGCAGTTTAGAGCGGAATCAGCCCCAGCATTTT	CASSLERNQPQHF
TRBD1	TRBV5-6	TRBJ1-1	NA	TGTGCCAGCAGCTGGGGGACAGGGGGCGCGACTGAAGCTTTCTTT	CASSWGTGGATEAFF
TRBD2	TRBV6-4	TRBJ2-1	few	TGTGCCAGCAGTGGGACTAGCGGGGGGAGTAATGAGCAGTTCTTC	CASSGTSGGSNEQFF
TRBD1	TRBV6-6	TRBJ2-7	NA	TGTGCCAGCAGTACCCCCCGGGACAGGGGACGCGAGCAGTACTTC	CASSTPRDRGREQYF
NA	TRBV7-8	TRBJ1-4	NA	TGTGCCAGCAGCTTAGCGAAGGGGGCTAATGAAAAACTGTTTTTT	CASSLAKGANEKLFF
TRBD1	TRBV6-1	TRBJ2-1	NA	TGTGCCAGCAGTGGGACAGGGGGCGCCTACAATGAGCAGTTCTTC	CASSGTGGAYNEQFF
TRBD1	TRBV7-9	TRBJ2-6	NA	TGTGCCAGCAGCAGGGGGCCTGGGGCCAACGTCCTGACTTTC	CASSRGPGANVLTF
NA	TRBV19	TRBJ2-7	NA	TGTGCCAGTAGTAAATCCCACCCGGCTTTGCGGGACTACGAGCAGTACTTC	CASSKSHPALRDYEQYF
NA	TRBV4-2	TRBJ2-7	NA	TGTGCCAGCAGCCAAGATAACGGGAAGGGGTCCTACGAGCAGTACTTC	CASSQDNGKGSYEQYF
NA	TRBV7-2	TRBJ2-7	NA	TGTGCCAGCAGTCCAAATCCGGGAACTTACGAGCAGTACTTC	CASSPNPGTYEQYF
NA	TRBV4-3	TRBJ2-2	NA	TGCGCCAGCAGCCAATCTCCCTGGGTCTACTCGCACACCGGGGAGCTGTTTTTT	CASSQSPWVYSHTGELFF
TRBD2	TRBV27	TRBJ2-7	NA	TGTGCCAGCTCTAACCGACTAGCGCTTAGCTCCTACGAGCAGTACTTC	CASSNRLALSSYEQYF